Shown below are 14 T cell receptor beta chains from a single sample sequenced in a study of blood T cell repertoires in COVID-19. Here immunoSEQ multiplex PCR was the method, and the copy in TCRdb shows in-frame clones only, minus some. The repertoire holds hundreds of thousands of clones, with roughly 84% as singletons. The sample taken for sequencing was PBMCs or T cells enriched from blood (not recorded which). The receptors come from a woman in her twenties or thirties who had recovered from COVID-19.

The genes are TRBV11-3 and TRBJ2-2, with unresolved D. The germline gives CDR1 SGHNT, CDR2 YENEEA. CDR3 length equals 14 residues. Trimming cost V 4 bases and J 0 bases, with 6 bases left between them. CDR3 coding DNA: TGTGCCAGCAGCTCCCGGTCGAACACCGGGGAGCTGTTTTTT. This encodes CASSSRSNTGELFF.

The V call is TRBV4-1, the J call TRBJ2-3, with 8 bases aligning to TRBD2. Germline-derived CDR1 and CDR2 are MGHRA and YSYEKL. V gave up 4 bases and J gave up 1 base; unmatched junction bases: 10. The CDR3 is 17 amino acids. The CDR3 nucleotides read TGCGCCAGCAGCCTGTACGAAGCGGGAGATGGCACAGATACGCAGTATTTT. Translation: CASSLYEAGDGTDTQYF.

This clone was counted between two and nine times. This sequence joins TRBV9 and TRBJ2-7, with D uncertain. V was shortened by 0 bases and J by 0 bases, with 4 bases between the two germline ends. From germline, CDR1 is SGDLS and CDR2 YYNGEE. The CDR3 is 13 amino acids. CDR3 residues: CASSVDGSYEQYF. CDR3 DNA sequence: TGTGCCAGCAGCGTAGACGGCTCCTACGAGCAGTACTTC.

The chain employs TRBV2 and TRBJ1-5; 9 bases are a match to TRBD1. This CDR3 is 19 amino acids long. CDR1 is SNHLY and CDR2 is FYNNEI in the germline V gene. The V segment lost 0 bases and the J segment 2 bases; nucleotides outside the gene matches: 11. CDR3 DNA: TGTGCCAGCAGTGAAGCGCTGGTTTTCGGGACAGGGCGCAATCAGCCCCAGCATTTT. It translates to CASSEALVFGTGRNQPQHF.

The rearrangement links TRBV28 to TRBJ1-2; maybe TRBD1 (6 bases). The CDR3 spans 14 residues. Germline CDR1 MDHEN, CDR2 SYDVKM. The germline V and J ends were trimmed by 5 bases and 11 bases, with 21 bases remaining between them. As DNA, the CDR3 is TGTGCCAGCAGTCCCCCGGGGGGCCAAAAGGGGTACACCTTC. Encoded protein: CASSPPGGQKGYTF.

The chain has TRBV28 and TRBJ2-3; TRBD2 is a possible D gene (5 bases). V lost 6 bases, J lost 4 bases, and 11 bases lay in between. CDR3 length: 13 amino acids. CDR1 is MDHEN and CDR2 is SYDVKM in the germline V gene. As DNA, the CDR3 is TGTGCCAGCAGGAGGGTTATAGCAGATACGCAGTATTTT. It is translated as CASRRVIADTQYF.

This clone was recorded only once. The chain has TRBV30 and TRBJ1-4; D uncertain. The CDR3 totals 10 residues. The V end was cut by 3 bases, the J end by 7 bases, with 3 bases between. From germline, CDR1 is GTSNPN and CDR2 SVGIG (reference sequence). For the CDR3, the DNA is TGTGCCTGGAGGAGTGAAAAACTGTTTTTT. Its protein product is CAWRSEKLFF. The full variable domain, with the rest looked up from reference TRBV30 and TRBJ1-4, is SQTIHQWPATLVQPVGSPLSLECTVEGTSNPNLYWYRQAAGRGLQLLFYSVGIGQISSEVPQNLSASRPQDRQFILSSKKLLLSDSGFYLCAWRSEKLFFGSGTQLSVL.

The V and J genes are TRBV5-1 and TRBJ2-7; D gene ambiguous. The germline V gene has CDR1 SGHRS and CDR2 YFSETQ. The CDR3 loop spans 13 amino acids. V was pared by 0 bases and J by 6 bases, with 10 bases between. The chain's CDR3 is CASSLDRSVEQYF. CDR3 coding DNA: TGCGCCAGCAGCTTGGATAGATCGGTCGAGCAGTACTTC.

The J gene is TRBJ2-7, the V gene TRBV7-2, with D perhaps matching TRBD2 (6 bases). CDR1 is SGHTA and CDR2 is FQGNSA in the germline V gene. Between the trimmed V and J ends, which lost 2 bases and 0 bases, there was a span of 14 bases. The CDR3 loop spans 16 amino acids. DNA for the CDR3: TGTGCCAGCAGCTTATTTACGCGGGAATTCTCCTACGAGCAGTACTTC. This translates into CASSLFTREFSYEQYF.

The V and J genes are TRBV4-1 and TRBJ1-1; D call uncertain. Germline V gives CDR1 MGHRA, CDR2 YSYEKL. The CDR3 extends over 15 amino acids. Trimming cost V 5 bases and J 0 bases, with 13 bases left between them. CDR3 in amino acids: CASSGGSNVNTEAFF. Written as DNA, the CDR3 is TGCGCCAGCAGCGGCGGCAGTAATGTGAACACTGAAGCTTTCTTT.

The chain is built from TRBV4-1 and TRBJ2-1; 11 nucleotides match TRBD2. V shed 3 bases and J 9 bases; nucleotides not matched to a gene: 4. The CDR3 is made up of 14 amino acids. Germline CDR1 and CDR2: MGHRA and YSYEKL. DNA for the CDR3: TGCGCCAGCAGCCAGCCCGGACTAGCGGGTGAGCAGTTCTTC. It specifies CASSQPGLAGEQFF.

This sequence joins TRBV5-8 and TRBJ1-1, with 10 bases matching TRBD1. CDR1 and CDR2 (germline): SGHTS, YDEGEE. J gave up 0 bases and V 6 bases, and 11 bases lay outside the gene matches. This CDR3 region has 17 residues. CDR3 region: CASNQIGQGDMNTEAFF. CDR3 DNA: TGTGCCAGCAACCAAATCGGACAGGGGGACATGAACACTGAAGCTTTCTTT.

This chain connects TRBV6-5 to TRBJ1-1; unclear D gene. This CDR3 contains 14 residues. Trimming cost V 0 bases and J 4 bases, with 9 bases left between them. Germline CDR1 is MNHEY and CDR2 is SVGAGI. CDR3 residues: CASSYSEGSTEAFF. The CDR3 DNA follows: TGTGCCAGCAGTTACTCGGAGGGATCCACTGAAGCTTTCTTT.

The chain carries TRBV20-1 and TRBJ1-4; 7 positions agree with TRBD1. CDR3 length equals 13 residues. Trimming took 3 bases from V and 11 from J; bases not matched to a gene: 9. Germline CDR1 DFQATT, CDR2 SNEGSKA (reference sequence). The CDR3 coding sequence is TGCAGTGCTAGTCGGGACAGTAAGGTGAAACTGTTTTTT. Translation gives CSASRDSKVKLFF.